The source of this TCR beta chain is a study of early T cells in non-severe SARS-CoV-2 infection. TCRdb reprocessed the 5' RACE reads with MiXCR, giving one entry per CDR3 protein. The sample includes 35,000 to 40,000 distinct CDR3 sequences, around 6.1% seen only once; the top ten take roughly 25%. Germline V CDR1 and CDR2: SEHNR, FQNEAQ (reference sequence). This CDR3 is built from 17 residues. V lost 5 bases to trimming and J lost 7 bases; unmatched junction nucleotides: 15. This clonotype has ten or more counts. The origin of this receptor is an adult who was a healthcare worker with PCR-confirmed SARS-CoV-2 infection or an uninfected control (not recorded which). The rearrangement uses TRBV7-9 and TRBJ2-2; 8 bases line up with TRBD1. The specimen sequenced was whole blood. The CDR3 sequence: CASSTRLGRGRYGELFF. The CDR3, as DNA: TGTGCCAGCAGCACGCGGCTGGGCAGGGGGCGTTACGGGGAGCTGTTTTTT. Complete variable domain (other parts from reference TRBV7-9 and TRBJ2-2): DTGVSQNPRHKITKRGQNVTFRCDPISEHNRLYWYRQTLGQGPEFLTYFQNEAQLEKSRLLSDRFSAERPKGSFSTLEIQRTEQGDSAMYLCASSTRLGRGRYGELFFGEGSRLTVL.